This entry lists 16 T cell receptor beta chains sequenced from one sample in a study of CD8 T cells in Susac syndrome. When the RNA was reverse transcribed, random hexamers were used with an input of about 0.5 to 1 ug. TCRdb called the immunoSEQ multiplex PCR reads again in MiXCR, with one record for every CDR3 protein. The sample shows 180,000 or so distinct CDR3 sequences, approximately 96% of them seen only once. Specimen: CD4+ T cells from PBMCs. The receptors here all came from a human donor with multiple sclerosis.

The V and J genes are TRBV7-3 and TRBJ2-2; 12 bases line up with TRBD2. V trimming: 3 bases; J trimming: 4 bases; junction bases outside the gene matches: 6. CDR3 length: 17 residues. Germline V gene data show CDR1 as SGHTA and CDR2 as FQGTGA. DNA of the CDR3: TGTGCCAGCAGCTTCCTAGCGGGGGGGCGTGGCACCGGGGAGCTGTTTTTT. Protein product: CASSFLAGGRGTGELFF.

The rearrangement links TRBV15 to TRBJ2-7, with D tentatively TRBD1 (5 bases). CDR1 is LNHNV and CDR2 is YYDKDF in the germline V gene (reference sequence). Trimming took off 3 bases at V and 9 bases at J, with 15 bases between the two ends. The CDR3 sequence is 13 residues long. CDR3 coding DNA: TGTGCCACCAGCAGTTCAACCGTGGGGCGGCAGTACTTC. Its translation is CATSSSTVGRQYF.

The chain recombines TRBV29-1 with TRBJ1-2; D is perhaps TRBD1 (6 bases). Germline lookup yields CDR1 SQVTM and CDR2 ANQGSEA. V was cut by 5 bases and J by 6 bases, with 13 bases left in between. This CDR3 has 12 amino acids. This CDR3 is CSVFGRDNGYTF. For the CDR3, the DNA is TGCAGCGTTTTCGGGCGGGACAATGGCTACACCTTC.

CDR3 region: CASSGRAPSPLHF. The CDR3 DNA reads TGTGCCAGCTCCGGGAGGGCACCTTCACCCCTCCACTTT. The genes are TRBV7-9 and TRBJ1-6; D gene ambiguous. The germline CDR1 and CDR2 sequences are SEHNR and FQNEAQ (reference sequence). V dropped 8 bases and J dropped 9 bases, with 14 bases sitting between them. CDR3 size: 13 residues. Full variable domain (missing parts from reference TRBV7-9 and TRBJ1-6): DTGVSQNPRHKITKRGQNVTFRCDPISEHNRLYWYRQTLGQGPEFLTYFQNEAQLEKSRLLSDRFSAERPKGSFSTLEIQRTEQGDSAMYLCASSGRAPSPLHFGNGTRLTVT.

The V call is TRBV27, the J call TRBJ1-1; 8 bases match TRBD1. Germline V CDR1 and CDR2: MNHEY, SMNVEV (reference sequence). Trimming took 5 bases from V and 8 from J; bases not matched to a gene: 10. The length of the CDR3 is 14 residues. The CDR3, as DNA: TGTGCCAGCAGTCCACGACCCGGACAGGGAGAAGCTTTCTTT. This codes for CASSPRPGQGEAFF.

The V and J genes are TRBV24-1 and TRBJ1-5; 10 bases fit TRBD1. This CDR3 comprises 14 residues. V was clipped by 9 bases and J by 5 bases; unmatched bases: 6. Germline V gene data show CDR1 as KGHDR and CDR2 as SFDVKD. CDR3 sequence (DNA): TGTGCCACCTCGACAGGGGGCTGGGATCAGCCCCAGCATTTT. Its translation is CATSTGGWDQPQHF.

Only one count was recorded for this clonotype. The CDR3 is CASSPIAPGYGYTF. The DNA of the CDR3 is TGTGCCAGCAGCCCGATTGCACCAGGGTATGGCTACACCTTC. V is TRBV27 and J is TRBJ1-2; D perhaps matches TRBD1 (5 bases). The V end lost 6 bases, the J end lost 5 bases, and 16 bases lay between the germline ends. Germline-derived CDR1 and CDR2 are MNHEY and SMNVEV (reference sequence). This CDR3 contains 14 residues.

The sample holds a few counts of this clonotype. The rearrangement links TRBV20-1 to TRBJ1-5; no clear D. Germline CDR1 DFQATT, CDR2 SNEGSKA (reference sequence). The CDR3 length is 12 residues. Trimming took 2 bases from V and 0 from J, leaving 2 bases between them. The CDR3 DNA follows: TGCAGTGCTAGAAATAGCAATCAGCCCCAGCATTTT. It codes for CSARNSNQPQHF.

V is TRBV5-6 and J is TRBJ2-7; 9 bases map to TRBD2. This CDR3 spans 15 amino acids. V dropped 1 base and J dropped 6; count of bases not matched to a gene: 8. CDR1 and CDR2 (germline): SGHDT, YYEEEE. Here the CDR3 DNA reads TGTGCCAGCAGCTTGTTGGCTAGCGGGGTGGTCGAGCAGTACTTC. It codes for CASSLLASGVVEQYF.

The chain employs TRBV30 and TRBJ1-6; TRBD1 is a possible D gene (5 bases). This CDR3 is 14 amino acids long. V gave up 5 bases and J gave up 7 bases, with 15 bases separating them. CDR1 is GTSNPN and CDR2 is SVGIG in the germline V gene (reference sequence). The CDR3 is CAWGRGERNSPLHF. In DNA form, the CDR3 reads TGTGCCTGGGGCCGGGGCGAAAGGAATTCACCCCTCCACTTT.

The V and J genes are TRBV7-2 and TRBJ2-7; TRBD1 or TRBD2 may be the D gene (5 bases each). CDR1 and CDR2 from the germline V gene are SGHTA and FQGNSA. The CDR3 contains 12 residues. V dropped 7 bases and J dropped 6 bases, with 13 bases sitting between them. In DNA form, the CDR3 reads TGTGCCAGCAACCTCCCGGGGCTCGAGCAGTACTTC. Protein product: CASNLPGLEQYF.

V is TRBV7-2 and J is TRBJ2-2; TRBD2 matches at 12 bases. V lost 6 bases, J lost 5 bases, and 4 bases stayed unmatched. Germline CDR1 reads SGHTA; CDR2 reads FQGNSA. This CDR3 is built from 15 residues. This chain's CDR3 is CASSLGLAGTGELFF. As DNA, the CDR3 is TGTGCCAGCAGTCTTGGACTAGCGGGGACCGGGGAGCTGTTTTTT. Full variable domain (outside the CDR3, taken from reference TRBV7-2 and TRBJ2-2): GAGVSQSPSNKVTEKGKDVELRCDPISGHTALYWYRQSLGQGLEFLIYFQGNSAPDKSGLPSDRFSAERTGGSVSTLTIQRTQQEDSAVYLCASSLGLAGTGELFFGEGSRLTVL.

The gene calls are TRBV2 and TRBJ2-3, with no clear D. This CDR3 region has 14 residues. V lost 4 bases, J lost 2 bases, and 10 bases lay in between. From germline, CDR1 is SNHLY and CDR2 FYNNEI. CDR3 DNA: TGTGCCAGCAGTGTAATAAGAACCACAGATACGCAGTATTTT. It specifies CASSVIRTTDTQYF.

DNA for the CDR3: TGTGCCAGCAGCCAGGGGGTAGCCTGGGAGCAGTACTTC. Amino acid sequence: CASSQGVAWEQYF. The chain has TRBV3-1 and TRBJ2-1; D is possibly TRBD1 or TRBD2 (5 bases each). The closer fit of TRBJ2-7 to the DNA end suggests the J call may be wrong. The CDR3 sequence is 13 residues long. Germline-derived CDR1 and CDR2 are LGHDT and YNNKEL (reference sequence).

The rearrangement links TRBV20-1 to TRBJ2-5; D remains unclear. The germline CDR1 and CDR2 sequences are DFQATT and SNEGSKA (reference sequence). The V end was cut by 7 bases, the J end by 5 bases, with 11 bases between. The CDR3 extends over 11 amino acids. Written as DNA, the CDR3 is TGCAGTGGGAGAAGGGCGGAGACCCAGTACTTC. Protein product: CSGRRAETQYF.

The chain combines TRBV30 with TRBJ1-1, with D maybe TRBD1 (5 bases). The CDR3 covers 12 residues. V was pared by 8 bases and J by 2 bases, with 12 bases between. The germline V gene encodes CDR1 GTSNPN and CDR2 SVGIG (reference sequence). The CDR3 loop is CARRDRNTEAFF. DNA for the CDR3: TGTGCCCGCCGGGACCGCAACACTGAAGCTTTCTTT.